Many counts were recorded for the clone carrying this T cell receptor beta chain. The sample originates from a study of metastatic and nonmetastatic thyroid tumors. TCRdb redid the clone calls on the PCR reads using MiXCR. This sample has about 14,000 clones, with more than 10% found just once. Thyroid surgery had not been preceded by any treatment in any patient. This TCR came from a female donor with papillary thyroid cancer or a benign thyroid nodule (not recorded which). Some clones in this sample may be carry-over from other donors' samples. Input material: blood.

CDR3 bases: TGCAGTGCTAGACTCGAAGAGGGCGTTGGGGATTCACCCCTCCACTTT. Translated, it gives CSARLEEGVGDSPLHF. The V and J genes are TRBV20-1 and TRBJ1-6; no clear D gene. Germline V gene data show CDR1 as DFQATT and CDR2 as SNEGSKA (reference sequence). This CDR3 is 16 amino acids long. V lost 2 bases to trimming and J lost 8 bases, with 19 bases between them.